These 9 T cell receptor beta chains originate from one sample sequenced in a study of T-cell reconstitution after alpha-beta-depleted transplantation in children. During its preparation, the TCRbeta library received unique molecular identifiers. MiXCR, applied by TCRdb to the PCR reads, yields one record per CDR3 protein. The data show 600,000 or so distinct CDR3 sequences, with 23% seen just once and 13% to 15% held by the top ten. Material: PBMCs, mostly from graft donor cells, obtained 360 days after TCRalphabeta/CD19-depleted stem cell transplant. The source of these receptors is a boy less than two years old who had a stem cell transplant for acute myeloid leukemia, so the T cells may come from the graft donor.

This clonotype has just a few counts. This chain's CDR3 is CASSLEKVVFRTDTQYF. CDR3 nucleotide sequence: TGTGCCAGCAGCTTGGAGAAGGTCGTGTTTCGGACAGATACGCAGTATTTT. The chain is built from TRBV5-6 and TRBJ2-3; D gene uncertain. V was pared by 0 bases and J by 3 bases, with 17 bases between. This CDR3 has 17 residues. Germline assignment: CDR1 SGHDT and CDR2 YYEEEE.

This clonotype was seen only a few times. The rearrangement links TRBV30 to TRBJ1-2, with a tentative D call TRBD1 (6 bases). Trimming cost V 0 bases and J 3 bases, with 14 bases left between them. The CDR3 totals 15 residues. The germline gives CDR1 GTSNPN, CDR2 SVGIG (reference sequence). For the CDR3, the DNA is TGTGCCTGGAGTGTTCCGACAGGAAGGGACTATGGCTACACCTTC. Residues: CAWSVPTGRDYGYTF.

This clonotype was recorded many times. The chain has TRBV12-3 or TRBV12-4 and TRBJ2-7, with D possibly being TRBD1 (5 bases). The CDR3 has 15 amino acids. V dropped 6 bases and J dropped 4 bases, with 19 bases sitting between them. The CDR3 nucleotides are TGTGCCAGCAGCCTAGAGGTGGGGCGGAGATACGAGCAGTACTTC. It translates to CASSLEVGRRYEQYF.

This clonotype was seen at least ten times. The rearrangement uses TRBV24-1 and TRBJ2-3; 7 nucleotides line up with TRBD1. V lost 4 bases, J lost 0 bases, and 6 bases stayed unmatched. The germline gives CDR1 KGHDR, CDR2 SFDVKD. The CDR3 totals 16 residues. The CDR3: CATSETGMASTDTQYF. CDR3 in DNA: TGTGCCACCAGTGAGACAGGGATGGCGAGCACAGATACGCAGTATTTT.

The chain employs TRBV29-1 and TRBJ2-5, with D possibly TRBD1 on 6 matching bases. This CDR3 is built from 13 residues. CDR1 is SQVTM and CDR2 is ANQGSEA in the germline V gene. V lost 6 bases and J 1 base, leaving 12 bases between the germline ends. For the CDR3, the DNA is TGCAGCGTGGCAGGGGCCCCCCAAGAGACCCAGTACTTC. It encodes CSVAGAPQETQYF.

This clonotype was seen a few times. The J gene is TRBJ2-3, the V gene TRBV2, with D unclear. The CDR3 totals 15 residues. The germline V gene has CDR1 SNHLY and CDR2 FYNNEI. Deletions cut 1 base from V and 1 base from J, with 9 bases between. In DNA form, the CDR3 reads TGTGCCAGCAGTGAAGAGGCAGCGCGCACAGATACGCAGTATTTT. Translated, it gives CASSEEAARTDTQYF.

The chain is built from TRBV29-1 and TRBJ2-3; D remains unclear. The V and J ends lost 7 bases and 5 bases respectively, with 13 bases between them. The CDR3 consists of 12 residues. Germline V gives CDR1 SQVTM, CDR2 ANQGSEA. DNA for the CDR3: TGCAGCGAATCTGACGTGGGAGATACGCAGTATTTT. Residues: CSESDVGDTQYF.

The gene calls are TRBV5-1 and TRBJ1-1; TRBD1 might be the D (5 bases). Trimming took 0 bases from V and 5 from J, leaving 14 bases between them. The germline V gene encodes CDR1 SGHRS and CDR2 YFSETQ. The CDR3 sequence is 15 residues long. CDR3 sequence reads: CASSLGPGRLTEAFF. The CDR3 bases are TGCGCCAGCAGCTTGGGGCCAGGGAGGTTGACTGAAGCTTTCTTT.

This clonotype was seen ten or more times. The chain is built from TRBV12-3 or TRBV12-4 and TRBJ1-1; D not certain. This CDR3 region has 13 residues. V was clipped by 10 bases and J by 0 bases, with 12 bases between them. For the CDR3, the DNA is TGTGCCAACGCGGACGGATTGAACACTGAAGCTTTCTTT. This gives the protein CANADGLNTEAFF.